This is a list of T cell receptor beta chains from one sample in a study of T cell responses to AZD1222 COVID-19 vaccine. The table came from immunoSEQ multiplex PCR; TCRdb's copy has only in-frame clones and leaves some out. Counted here are about 180,000 clones, about nine tenths occurring once; the ten biggest clones make up around 3%. This sample comprised peripheral blood, obtained on day 0 of AZD1222 vaccination. Receptor source: an adult in good health. Both conserved end residues are part of each CDR3. Fields, in order: V gene, J gene, D gene, clone size, CDR3 protein, CDR3 DNA. D genes are given only for firm matches. For some rows the clone size is stated as once, few or many, or as a class when expanded; others skip it.

V: TRBV15
J: TRBJ1-5
D: NA
size: NA
CDR3: CATSREGIRNQPQHF
DNA: TGTGCCACCAGCAGAGAGGGTATAAGAAATCAGCCCCAGCATTTT

V: TRBV7-6
J: TRBJ1-5
D: NA
size: NA
CDR3: CASSLGGVGQPQHF
DNA: TGTGCCAGCAGCTTAGGGGGAGTGGGTCAGCCCCAGCATTTT

V: TRBV11-2
J: TRBJ1-2
D: NA
size: NA
CDR3: CASSQTSTPGYGYTF
DNA: TGTGCCAGCAGCCAAACATCGACACCGGGCTATGGCTACACCTTC

V: TRBV28
J: TRBJ1-5
D: NA
size: NA
CDR3: CASSYPLSGGGGRNQPQHF
DNA: TGTGCCAGCAGTTATCCCCTTAGCGGAGGGGGAGGTAGGAATCAGCCCCAGCATTTT

V: TRBV19
J: TRBJ2-6
D: NA
size: NA
CDR3: CASSIRALFGIPGANVLTF
DNA: TGTGCCAGTAGTATCCGAGCCCTCTTCGGCATACCTGGGGCCAACGTCCTGACTTTC

V: TRBV5-4
J: TRBJ2-2
D: NA
size: once
CDR3: CASSLELVGGREELFF
DNA: TGTGCCAGCAGCTTGGAATTGGTGGGGGGGCGTGAGGAGCTGTTTTTT

V: TRBV9
J: TRBJ1-6
D: NA
size: NA
CDR3: CASSVRTAPNSPLHF
DNA: TGTGCCAGCAGCGTCAGGACAGCCCCTAATTCACCCCTCCACTTT

V: TRBV7-9
J: TRBJ1-5
D: TRBD1
size: NA
CDR3: CASSSTQGSNQPQHF
DNA: TGTGCCAGCAGCTCTACACAGGGGAGCAATCAGCCCCAGCATTTT

V: TRBV6-5
J: TRBJ1-3
D: NA
size: NA
CDR3: CASSSTGFSGNTIYF
DNA: TGTGCCAGCAGTTCCACAGGTTTCTCTGGAAACACCATATATTTT

V: TRBV2
J: TRBJ2-1
D: TRBD2
size: NA
CDR3: CASSGDGGTYNEQFF
DNA: TGTGCCAGCAGTGGGGACGGGGGGACCTACAATGAGCAGTTCTTC

V: TRBV3-1/TRBV3-2
J: TRBJ1-2
D: NA
size: once
CDR3: CASSQANSGLDGYTF
DNA: TGTGCCAGCAGCCAAGCTAACAGCGGGCTTGATGGCTACACCTTC

V: TRBV27
J: TRBJ2-7
D: NA
size: NA
CDR3: CASRRSYSYEQYF
DNA: TGTGCCAGCAGACGGAGCTACTCCTACGAGCAGTACTTC

V: TRBV3-1/TRBV3-2
J: TRBJ1-2
D: NA
size: NA
CDR3: CASSPTKGGGGYGYTF
DNA: TGTGCCAGCAGCCCGACCAAGGGTGGGGGAGGGTATGGCTACACCTTC

V: TRBV11-3
J: TRBJ2-5
D: TRBD1
size: NA
CDR3: CASSLSGQVTQYF
DNA: TGTGCCAGCAGCCTCTCGGGACAGGTGACCCAGTACTTC

V: TRBV2
J: TRBJ2-1
D: TRBD1
size: NA
CDR3: CASSVGQGTNEQFF
DNA: TGTGCCAGCAGTGTAGGACAGGGGACGAATGAGCAGTTCTTC

V: TRBV14
J: TRBJ1-5
D: NA
size: NA
CDR3: CASSQRSNQPQHF
DNA: TGTGCCAGCAGCCAGAGAAGCAATCAGCCCCAGCATTTT

V: TRBV19
J: TRBJ2-6
D: NA
size: NA
CDR3: CASRDGLSGANVLTF
DNA: TGTGCCAGTAGGGACGGACTCTCTGGGGCCAACGTCCTGACTTTC

V: TRBV6-5
J: TRBJ2-5
D: TRBD1
size: NA
CDR3: CASSYPGQGKETQYF
DNA: TGTGCCAGCAGTTACCCCGGACAGGGAAAAGAGACCCAGTACTTC

V: TRBV5-1
J: TRBJ2-7
D: NA
size: NA
CDR3: CASSLKQGPMHEQYF
DNA: TGCGCCAGCAGCTTGAAACAGGGTCCTATGCACGAGCAGTACTTC

V: TRBV21-1
J: TRBJ2-7
D: NA
size: NA
CDR3: CASSKPRVGGAEQYF
DNA: TGTGCCAGCAGCAAACCCAGGGTAGGGGGGGCTGAGCAGTACTTC

V: TRBV7-6
J: TRBJ1-5
D: NA
size: NA
CDR3: CASSKDPYSNQPQHF
DNA: TGTGCCAGCAGCAAGGACCCTTATAGCAATCAGCCCCAGCATTTT

V: TRBV29-1
J: TRBJ2-7
D: NA
size: NA
CDR3: CSVEDQVGPSYEQYF
DNA: TGCAGCGTTGAAGATCAGGTGGGACCCTCCTACGAGCAGTACTTC

V: TRBV7-2
J: TRBJ1-3
D: NA
size: NA
CDR3: CASSPRVGSRAGNTIYF
DNA: TGTGCCAGCAGTCCCCGGGTGGGGTCAAGGGCTGGAAACACCATATATTTT

V: TRBV7-2
J: TRBJ2-5
D: TRBD2
size: NA
CDR3: CASSLVASGGLETQYF
DNA: TGTGCCAGCAGCTTAGTCGCTAGCGGGGGGCTCGAGACCCAGTACTTC

V: TRBV30
J: TRBJ2-3
D: TRBD2
size: NA
CDR3: CAGGKGLAGADTQYF
DNA: TGTGCCGGGGGGAAGGGACTAGCGGGTGCAGATACGCAGTATTTT

V: TRBV4-3
J: TRBJ2-7
D: TRBD1
size: NA
CDR3: CASSQEQGDYEQYF
DNA: TGCGCCAGCAGCCAAGAACAGGGGGACTACGAGCAGTACTTC

V: TRBV12-2
J: TRBJ2-1
D: NA
size: NA
CDR3: CASRFPGQGAYNEQFF
DNA: TGTGCAAGTCGCTTCCCGGGACAGGGGGCTTACAATGAGCAGTTCTTC

V: TRBV9
J: TRBJ1-2
D: TRBD1
size: NA
CDR3: CASSVGQGVGGYTF
DNA: TGTGCCAGCAGCGTAGGACAGGGGGTTGGTGGCTACACCTTC

V: TRBV7-2
J: TRBJ1-4
D: NA
size: NA
CDR3: CASSYGPARTDEKLFF
DNA: TGTGCCAGCAGCTACGGACCGGCCCGGACGGACGAAAAACTGTTTTTT

V: TRBV4-3
J: TRBJ2-7
D: NA
size: NA
CDR3: CASSQERAPGLTYEQYF
DNA: TGCGCCAGCAGCCAAGAGAGGGCTCCAGGGTTAACGTACGAGCAGTACTTC

V: TRBV7-2
J: TRBJ1-1
D: NA
size: once
CDR3: CASSIGGQMNTEAFF
DNA: TGTGCCAGCAGCATAGGCGGGCAGATGAACACTGAAGCTTTCTTT

V: TRBV2
J: TRBJ1-1
D: TRBD1
size: once
CDR3: CGNRGKASEAFF
DNA: TGTGGGAACAGGGGAAAGGCGTCTGAAGCTTTCTTT

V: TRBV6-5
J: TRBJ2-1
D: TRBD2
size: NA
CDR3: CASSSTSGGIFEQFF
DNA: TGTGCCAGCAGTTCGACTAGCGGGGGGATTTTTGAGCAGTTCTTC

V: TRBV12-3/TRBV12-4
J: TRBJ1-1
D: NA
size: NA
CDR3: CASSLVLNTEAFF
DNA: TGTGCCAGCAGCTTAGTGTTGAACACTGAAGCTTTCTTT

V: TRBV5-1
J: TRBJ1-2
D: NA
size: few
CDR3: CASSSGQPLNYGYTF
DNA: TGCGCCAGCAGCTCCGGACAGCCTCTAAACTATGGCTACACCTTC

V: TRBV6-1
J: TRBJ1-2
D: TRBD1
size: NA
CDR3: CASSDTGGGGYTF
DNA: TGTGCCAGCAGTGACACAGGGGGGGGAGGCTACACCTTC

V: TRBV7-2
J: TRBJ2-7
D: TRBD1
size: NA
CDR3: CASSPGGSSYEQYF
DNA: TGTGCCAGCAGCCCAGGGGGAAGCTCCTACGAGCAGTACTTC

V: TRBV19
J: TRBJ2-7
D: TRBD2
size: NA
CDR3: CATAGLSSYEQYF
DNA: TGTGCCACCGCGGGACTAAGTTCCTACGAGCAGTACTTC

V: TRBV6-5
J: TRBJ2-1
D: TRBD2
size: NA
CDR3: CASRIAGGAYNEQFF
DNA: TGTGCCAGCAGGATAGCGGGGGGGGCCTACAATGAGCAGTTCTTC

V: TRBV9
J: TRBJ2-1
D: NA
size: NA
CDR3: CASSLTNEQFF
DNA: TGTGCCAGCAGCTTAACCAATGAGCAGTTCTTC

V: TRBV19
J: TRBJ1-2
D: NA
size: NA
CDR3: CASSTRTANTLGNTF
DNA: TGTGCCAGTAGTACCCGGACCGCCAACACTTTAGGTAACACCTTC

V: TRBV27
J: TRBJ1-2
D: NA
size: NA
CDR3: CASKSGAGGYTF
DNA: TGTGCCAGCAAATCAGGGGCGGGTGGCTACACCTTC

V: TRBV15
J: TRBJ1-5
D: NA
size: NA
CDR3: CATRRDINQPQHF
DNA: TGTGCCACCAGGAGGGACATCAATCAGCCCCAGCATTTT